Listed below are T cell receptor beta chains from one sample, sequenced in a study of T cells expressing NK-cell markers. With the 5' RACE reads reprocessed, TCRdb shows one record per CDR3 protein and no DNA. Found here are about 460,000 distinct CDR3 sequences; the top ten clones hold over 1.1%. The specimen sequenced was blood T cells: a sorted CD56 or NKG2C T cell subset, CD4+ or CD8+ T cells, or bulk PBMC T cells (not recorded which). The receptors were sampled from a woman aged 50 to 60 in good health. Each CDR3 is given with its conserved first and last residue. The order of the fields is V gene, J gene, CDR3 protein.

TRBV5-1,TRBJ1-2,CASSLDNYGYTF
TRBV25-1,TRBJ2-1,CASSEGGGQFF
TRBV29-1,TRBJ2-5,CSVVGTVRKETQYF
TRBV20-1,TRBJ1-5,CSARDGGSEPQHF
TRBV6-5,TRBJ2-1,CASSYELAGGGEQFF
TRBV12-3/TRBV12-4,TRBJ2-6,CASTRGHGANVLTF
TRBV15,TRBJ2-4,CATSRDLANDIQYF
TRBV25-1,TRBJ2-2,CASNRAKGGELFF
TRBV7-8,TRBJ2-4,CASSLEGIAKNIQYF
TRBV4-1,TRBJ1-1,CASSREGWTEAFF
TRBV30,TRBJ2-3,CAWKVGRGTDTQYF
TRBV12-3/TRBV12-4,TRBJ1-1,CASRTSSGAEAFF
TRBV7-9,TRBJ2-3,CASSRTGGGTDTQYF
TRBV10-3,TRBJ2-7,CAISDGDGSYEQYF
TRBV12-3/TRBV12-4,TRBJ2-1,CASSFRRGIRNEQFF
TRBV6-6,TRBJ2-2,CASSYSLAPSNTGELFF
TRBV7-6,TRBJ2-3,CASSLAGGRASDTQYF
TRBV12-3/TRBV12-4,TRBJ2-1,CASTRGRYNEQFF
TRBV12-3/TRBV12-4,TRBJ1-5,CASSLARGRDQPQHF
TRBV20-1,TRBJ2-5,CSAADSLQETQYF
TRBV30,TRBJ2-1,CAYNPSGSYNEQFF
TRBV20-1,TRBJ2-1,CSARDPATSAYNEQFF
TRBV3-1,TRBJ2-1,CASSQTAYNEQFF
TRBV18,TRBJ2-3,CASSPGADTDTQYF
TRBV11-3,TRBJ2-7,CASSLAGWGRRHEQYF
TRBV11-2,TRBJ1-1,CASSLSVVIGTEAFF
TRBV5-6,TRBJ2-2,CASSLFWVGELFF
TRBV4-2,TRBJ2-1,CAAGERVYNEQFF
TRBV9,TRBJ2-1,CASSEPGTSGIYNEQFF
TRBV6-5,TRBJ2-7,CASREAGGYEQYF
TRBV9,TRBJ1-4,CASSAGQLNEKLFF
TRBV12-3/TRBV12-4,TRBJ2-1,CASSSGDEQFF
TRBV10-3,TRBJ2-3,CAIRTGTGTTDTQYF
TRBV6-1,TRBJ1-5,CASTVPGQNQPQHF
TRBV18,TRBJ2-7,CASSTGQTGEQYF
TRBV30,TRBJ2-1,CAWMADRGLHEQFF
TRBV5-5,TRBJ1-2,CASSLAHSRYGYTF
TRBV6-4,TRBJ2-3,CASSDTGGPTDTQYF
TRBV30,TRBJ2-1,CAWSVNSYNEQFF
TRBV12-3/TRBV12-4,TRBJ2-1,CASSNTGVLRHEQFF
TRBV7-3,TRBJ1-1,CASSLGWGAEAFF
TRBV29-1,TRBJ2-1,CSVPAGPYNEQFF
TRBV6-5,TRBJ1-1,CASSYFPGPGAEAFF
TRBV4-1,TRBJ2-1,CASRATLSSYNEQFF
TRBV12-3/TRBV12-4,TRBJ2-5,CASSQGDYRAVIETQYF
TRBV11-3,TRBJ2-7,CASSLTQPRGAEQHF
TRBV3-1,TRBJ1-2,CASSQDWQTTNYGYTF